This T cell receptor (beta chain) derives from a study of cytomegalovirus exposure and HLA in healthy donors. Study summary: Early release data held 75 million to 100 million unique TCRs from HLA-typed donors. Study-wide results and caveats: A missense DCLRE1C variant was associated with V- and J-gene trimming of TCR beta chains in a later analysis, and an independent cohort replicated the association.

A multiplex PCR was run with 60 Vbeta primers and 13 Jbeta primers. Sequencing used immunoSEQ multiplex PCR; TCRdb keeps in-frame clones, though not all of them. This table has 150,000 to 200,000 clones, roughly four fifths appearing once. In regard to this clone: Its antigen remains unknown.

CDR1 ENHRY and CDR2 SYGVKD come from the germline V gene. Trimming removed 6 bases from V and 10 bases from J; junction bases left unmatched: 12. The CDR3 is made up of 15 amino acids. The origin of this receptor is a middle-aged man in good health and CMV-seropositive. The material sequenced was PBMCs. The chain recombines TRBV10-3 with TRBJ2-1, with TRBD2 matching over 10 bases. The CDR3 region has the DNA TGTGCCATCAGACCGAGCGGGGGGGCCTGGGGCGAGCAGTTCTTC. It specifies CAIRPSGGAWGEQFF.